These 13 T cell receptor beta chains share one sample of origin, sequenced in a study of radiation and T cells in renal cell carcinoma. The time point is: baseline pretreatment blood. Specified treatment: 15 Gy SBRT to primary tumor, nephrectomy 4 weeks later. Method: immunoSEQ multiplex PCR; TCRdb's copy keeps in-frame clones and lacks some. Of 150,000 or so clones listed, over 65% are singletons. Sequencing was performed on blood, taken from a patient whose treatment included radiotherapy and nephrectomy. The origin of the receptors is a woman in her forties or fifties with renal cell carcinoma.

The chain employs TRBV5-1 and TRBJ2-7, with D possibly being TRBD2 (5 bases). V was pared by 5 bases and J by 0 bases, with 12 bases between. CDR1 is SGHRS and CDR2 is YFSETQ in the germline V gene. The CDR3 sequence is 14 residues long. The CDR3 bases are TGCGCCAGCAGGAGGGCGGTCAACTCCTACGAGCAGTACTTC. Translation: CASRRAVNSYEQYF.

V and J are TRBV18 and TRBJ1-4, with D perhaps matching TRBD1 (5 bases). This CDR3 spans 14 amino acids. CDR1 and CDR2 (germline): KGHSH, LQKENI. V was cut by 3 bases and J by 4 bases, with 9 bases left in between. DNA for the CDR3: TGTGCCAGCTCACCGACAGAACATAATGAAAAACTGTTTTTT. This sequence encodes CASSPTEHNEKLFF.

CDR3 in DNA: TGTGCCAGCAGCTTAGCAGGCCCCGGCACTGAAGCTTTCTTT. Its translation: CASSLAGPGTEAFF. V is TRBV7-2 and J is TRBJ1-1; D gene uncertain. Looked up from germline, CDR1 is SGHTA and CDR2 is FQGNSA. Trimming cost V 0 bases and J 4 bases, with 9 bases left between them. The CDR3 covers 14 residues.

The V and J genes are TRBV6-6 and TRBJ2-7; the D is unclear. The CDR3 extends over 14 amino acids. The V end was cut by 2 bases, the J end by 5 bases, with 13 bases between. Germline V gene data show CDR1 as MNHNY and CDR2 as SVGAGI (reference sequence). CDR3 DNA: TGTGCCAGCAGTTACGGGGTCCACTCGCACGAGCAGTACTTC. It is translated as CASSYGVHSHEQYF.

The chain has TRBV19 and TRBJ2-5; no reliable D call. The CDR3 has 12 residues. The V end lost 4 bases, the J end lost 5 bases, and 8 bases lay between the germline ends. CDR1 and CDR2 (germline): LNHDA, SQIVND (reference sequence). DNA for the CDR3: TGTGCCAGTAGTAACGGCTTGGAGACCCAGTACTTC. The encoded protein is CASSNGLETQYF.

This chain links TRBV7-9 with TRBJ2-2; 7 bases fit TRBD1. The CDR3 runs 15 residues. CDR1 SEHNR and CDR2 FQNEAQ come from the germline V gene (reference sequence). Trimming at V came to 5 bases and at J to 4 bases, leaving 7 bases not matched to a gene. The CDR3 nucleotides are TGTGCCAGCAGCCTAATTCCAGGGGGCACCGGGGAGCTGTTTTTT. Protein sequence: CASSLIPGGTGELFF.

The chain is built from TRBV19 and TRBJ2-1; 16 bases match TRBD2. Germline CDR1 is LNHDA and CDR2 is SQIVND (reference sequence). The length of the CDR3 is 20 residues. V lost 2 bases and J lost 3; bases outside the gene matches: 10. The CDR3 sequence: CASSIWGLAGGPAFYNEQFF. In DNA form, the CDR3 reads TGTGCCAGTAGTATATGGGGACTAGCGGGAGGGCCCGCCTTCTACAATGAGCAGTTCTTC.

This rearrangement joins TRBV5-1 to TRBJ2-4, with D perhaps matching TRBD2 (5 bases). Deletions cut 2 bases from V and 6 bases from J, with 9 bases between. The CDR3 is made up of 13 amino acids. Germline CDR1 and CDR2: SGHRS and YFSETQ. The CDR3 sequence: CASSFLAGNIQYF. CDR3 DNA sequence: TGCGCCAGCAGCTTCCTAGCTGGAAACATTCAGTACTTC.

This chain uses TRBV7-2 with TRBJ2-7, with D unclear. Trimming left V 5 bases short and J 5 bases short, with 7 bases between. Germline assignment: CDR1 SGHTA and CDR2 FQGNSA. The CDR3 contains 11 residues. CDR3 residues: CASSGWDEQYF. In DNA form, the CDR3 reads TGTGCCAGCAGCGGCTGGGACGAGCAGTACTTC.

V gene TRBV2 combines with J gene TRBJ2-1, with 8 bases aligning to TRBD2. Germline V gene data show CDR1 as SNHLY and CDR2 as FYNNEI. The CDR3 totals 13 residues. J gave up 8 bases and V 8 bases, and 8 bases lay outside the gene matches. CDR3 nucleotide sequence: TGTGCCAGCCAGCGGGAGTTAGGGTATGAGCAGTTCTTC. Amino acids: CASQRELGYEQFF.

This rearrangement joins TRBV15 to TRBJ2-3; 12 nucleotides agree with TRBD2. The germline V gene encodes CDR1 LNHNV and CDR2 YYDKDF (reference sequence). The CDR3 runs to 17 residues. The J segment lost 7 bases and the V segment lost 0 bases, leaving 8 bases of the junction unmatched. The CDR3 sequence is CATSRERRTSGDHTQYF. The CDR3 DNA sequence: TGTGCCACCAGCAGAGAAAGGAGGACTAGCGGGGACCATACGCAGTATTTT.

The rearrangement uses TRBV6-5 and TRBJ2-1; D uncertain. CDR1 MNHEY and CDR2 SVGAGI come from the germline V gene. There are 12 residues in the CDR3. Trimming stripped 8 bases from V and 9 bases from J, with 14 bases between. The CDR3 nucleotides read TGTGCCAGCTCAAGGATCCGGAGTGAGCAGTTCTTC. This codes for CASSRIRSEQFF.

The rearrangement uses TRBV7-6 and TRBJ2-3; a possible D gene is TRBD1 (6 bases). This CDR3 region has 14 residues. The V end lost 5 bases, the J end lost 2 bases, and 11 bases lay between the germline ends. Germline CDR1 SGHVS, CDR2 FNYEAQ. CDR3 nucleotide sequence: TGTGCCAGCAGCCCCAGGACAGACACAGATACGCAGTATTTT. This gives the protein CASSPRTDTDTQYF.